This T cell receptor (beta chain) emerged from a study of regulatory T cells in long-lasting Graves disease. Whole-study context: Over 5 years on antithyroid drugs plus positive TSH receptor antibodies marked Graves' disease as persistent.

This clonotype was recorded at least ten times. Its antigen is not identified. Sequencing libraries for TCR beta were prepared with iRepertoire HTBI primers and Arm-PCR of CDR3 regions. TCRdb reprocessed the multiplex PCR reads with MiXCR, giving one entry per CDR3 protein. Of around 300,000 distinct CDR3 sequences in the sample, 22% are singletons; the top ten hold 56%. General study results and limits: TCR diversity in persistent Graves' patients was below that of newly diagnosed ones. The study found TRBV28, TRBJ1-2 and TRBJ2-5 favored in persistent disease. Among persistent patients, a larger number of public clonotypes were shared (2,741) than among newly diagnosed patients (about 950).

Time point meaning: persistent/refractory GD, antithyroid drugs over 5 years with positive TRAb. PBMC-extracted RNA yielded the TCR library. The CDR3 runs to 12 residues. V was cut by 11 bases and J by 5 bases, with 13 bases left in between. The V call is TRBV12-3 or TRBV12-4, the J call TRBJ1-5; D is perhaps TRBD1 (6 bases). The sequences come from peripheral blood mononuclear cells (PBMCs), collected when the disease was refractory, from a patient treated with antithyroid drugs. This receptor was obtained from a female donor with Graves disease. The DNA for the CDR3 is TGTGCCGTGGGGGCGGGAGATCAGCCCCAGCATTTT. This encodes CAVGAGDQPQHF.